The source of this TCR beta chain is a study of T cell responses to AZD1222 COVID-19 vaccine. General study findings and limits: Donors, mostly white British, included more females; clonal diversity was possibly underestimated. Targeting of unmutated variant regions was reportedly seen in nearly half of spike-specific TCRs.

Using immunoSEQ multiplex PCR, the repertoire was profiled, and TCRdb retains in-frame clones only, with some absent. The data contain 150,000 to 160,000 clones, approximately 87% of them seen just once; the ten biggest clones take up about 5%. J was trimmed by 7 bases and V by 6 bases; bases with no gene match: 10. The CDR3 covers 15 residues. Germline V CDR1 and CDR2: LNHDA, SQIVND (reference sequence). With regard to this clone: Its antigen is not known.

The chain is built from TRBV19 and TRBJ1-5; 9 bases are shared with TRBD1. This material consisted of peripheral blood, taken on day 0 of MenACWY control vaccination. This clonotype was obtained from an adult in good health. Here the CDR3 reads CASSRTGEGRQPQHF. In DNA, the CDR3 is TGTGCCAGTAGCCGGACAGGGGAGGGACGGCAGCCCCAGCATTTT.